The 5 T cell receptor beta chains reported below all come from one sample, sequenced in a study of blood T cell repertoires in COVID-19. Here immunoSEQ multiplex PCR was the method, and the copy in TCRdb shows in-frame clones only, minus some. Of fewer than 150,000 clones in the sample, 80% to 85% are singletons; the top ten hold around 13%. The specimen sequenced was peripheral blood. These receptors all come from a woman between 25 and 40 years old who had recovered from COVID-19.

The chain joins TRBV7-8 to TRBJ2-3; D might be TRBD1 (5 bases). Germline V lookup: CDR1 SGHVS, CDR2 FQNEAQ. Deletions cut 5 bases from V and 3 bases from J, with 21 bases between. The CDR3 is 17 amino acids. The CDR3 DNA sequence: TGTGCCAGCAGCAAAACACCGACAGTGGATGGGACAGATACGCAGTATTTT. Its translation is CASSKTPTVDGTDTQYF.

Notes on this clone: One end of the junction is discordant with germline, which a read error may explain. The rearrangement joins TRBV7-7 to TRBJ2-1; 13 nucleotides agree with TRBD2. The CDR3 runs 16 residues. The germline gives CDR1 SSHAT, CDR2 FNYEAQ (reference sequence). CDR3 loop: CASSSGLAGVSDEQFF. The CDR3 DNA is TGTGCTAGCAGCTCCGGACTAGCGGGAGTGTCAGATGAGCAGTTCTTC. Filled out from reference TRBV7-7 and TRBJ2-1, the complete variable domain reads GAGVSQSPRYKVTKRGQDVTLRCDPISSHATLYWYQQALGQGPEFLTYFNYEAQPDKSGLPSDRFSAERPEGSISTLTIQRTEQRDSAMYRCASSSGLAGVSDEQFFGPGTRLTVL.

The chain combines TRBV9 with TRBJ1-4; 8 nucleotides line up with TRBD1. The CDR3 runs 16 residues. V shed 3 bases and J 8 bases; nucleotides not matched to a gene: 12. Germline V gene lookup returns CDR1 SGDLS and CDR2 YYNGEE. This CDR3 reads CASSGLGTGPPEKLFF. Written as DNA, the CDR3 is TGTGCCAGCAGCGGCCTCGGGACAGGTCCCCCCGAAAAACTGTTTTTT. Filled out from reference TRBV9 and TRBJ1-4, the complete variable domain reads DSGVTQTPKHLITATGQRVTLRCSPRSGDLSVYWYQQSLDQGLQFLIQYYNGEERAKGNILERFSAQQFPDLHSELNLSSLELGDSALYFCASSGLGTGPPEKLFFGSGTQLSVL.

V and J are TRBV5-4 and TRBJ1-2; D gene uncertain. The CDR3 contains 12 residues. V lost 3 bases and J 4 bases, leaving 7 bases between the germline ends. CDR1 is SGHNT and CDR2 is YYREEE in the germline V gene (reference sequence). The CDR3 DNA is TGTGCCAGCAGCTCCGGTCGCTATGGCTACACCTTC. This gives the protein CASSSGRYGYTF.

The chain links TRBV19 to TRBJ1-1; D uncertain. The CDR3 spans 14 residues. Germline assignment: CDR1 LNHDA and CDR2 SQIVND (reference sequence). Trimming removed 5 bases from V and 1 base from J, with 11 bases in between. Here the CDR3 DNA reads TGTGCCAGTAGTCCCCTGTATCGGAACACTGAAGCTTTCTTT. Translating gives CASSPLYRNTEAFF. The full variable domain, completed using reference TRBV19 and TRBJ1-1, is DGGITQSPKYLFRKEGQNVTLSCEQNLNHDAMYWYRQDPGQGLRLIYYSQIVNDFQKGDIAEGYSVSREKKESFPLTVTSAQKNPTAFYLCASSPLYRNTEAFFGQGTRLTVV.